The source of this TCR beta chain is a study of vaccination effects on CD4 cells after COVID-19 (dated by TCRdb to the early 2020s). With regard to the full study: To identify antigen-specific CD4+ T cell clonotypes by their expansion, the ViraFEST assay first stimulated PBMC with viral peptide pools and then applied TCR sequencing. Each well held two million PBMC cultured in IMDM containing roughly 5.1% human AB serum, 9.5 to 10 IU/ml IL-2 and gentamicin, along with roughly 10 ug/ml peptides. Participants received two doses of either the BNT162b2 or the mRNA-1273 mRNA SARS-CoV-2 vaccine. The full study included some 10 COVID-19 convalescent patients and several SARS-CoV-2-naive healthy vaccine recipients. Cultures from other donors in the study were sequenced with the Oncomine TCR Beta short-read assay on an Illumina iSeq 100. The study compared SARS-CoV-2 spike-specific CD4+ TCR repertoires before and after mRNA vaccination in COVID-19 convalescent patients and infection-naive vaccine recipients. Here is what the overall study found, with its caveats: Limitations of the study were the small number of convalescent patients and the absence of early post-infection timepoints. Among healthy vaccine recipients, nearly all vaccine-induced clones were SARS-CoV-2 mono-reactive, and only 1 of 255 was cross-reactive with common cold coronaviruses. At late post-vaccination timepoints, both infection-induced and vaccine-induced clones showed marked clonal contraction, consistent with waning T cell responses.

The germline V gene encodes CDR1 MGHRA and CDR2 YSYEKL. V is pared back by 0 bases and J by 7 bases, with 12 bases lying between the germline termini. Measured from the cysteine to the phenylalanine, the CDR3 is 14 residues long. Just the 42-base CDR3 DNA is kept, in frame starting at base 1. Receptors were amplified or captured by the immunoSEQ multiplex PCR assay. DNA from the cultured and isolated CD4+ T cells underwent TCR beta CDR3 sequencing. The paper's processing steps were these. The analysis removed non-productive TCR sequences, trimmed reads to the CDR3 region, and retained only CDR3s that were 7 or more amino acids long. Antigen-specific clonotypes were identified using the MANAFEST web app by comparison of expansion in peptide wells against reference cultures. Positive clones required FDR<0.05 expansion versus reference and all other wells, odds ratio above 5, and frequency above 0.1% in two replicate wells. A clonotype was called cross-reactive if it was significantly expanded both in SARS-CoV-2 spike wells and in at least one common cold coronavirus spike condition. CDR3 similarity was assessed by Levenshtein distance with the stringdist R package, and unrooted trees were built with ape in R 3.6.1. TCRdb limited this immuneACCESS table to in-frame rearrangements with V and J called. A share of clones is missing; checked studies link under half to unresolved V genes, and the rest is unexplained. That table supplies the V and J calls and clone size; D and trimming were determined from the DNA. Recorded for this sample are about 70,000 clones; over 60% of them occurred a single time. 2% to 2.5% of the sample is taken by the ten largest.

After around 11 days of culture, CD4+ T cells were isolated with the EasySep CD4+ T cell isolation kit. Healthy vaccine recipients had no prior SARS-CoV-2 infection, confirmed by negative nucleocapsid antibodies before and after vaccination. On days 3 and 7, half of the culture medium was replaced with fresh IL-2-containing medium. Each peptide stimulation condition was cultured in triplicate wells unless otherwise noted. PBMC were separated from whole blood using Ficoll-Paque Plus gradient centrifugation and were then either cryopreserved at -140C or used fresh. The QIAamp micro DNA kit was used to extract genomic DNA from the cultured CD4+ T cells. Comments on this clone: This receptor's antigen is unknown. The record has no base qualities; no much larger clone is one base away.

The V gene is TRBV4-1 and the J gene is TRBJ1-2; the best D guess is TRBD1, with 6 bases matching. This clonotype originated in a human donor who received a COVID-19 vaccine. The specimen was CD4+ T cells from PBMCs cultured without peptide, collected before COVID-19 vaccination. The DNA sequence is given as TGCGCCAGCAGCCAAGACTTGGGGGCCCCTGGCTACACCTTC. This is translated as CASSQDLGAPGYTF.